The entry below gives a single T cell receptor beta chain sequence along with its context. Its antigen is still unknown. The entry originates in a study of T-cell memory formation after mild COVID-19. Via MiXCR, TCRdb re-called the 5' RACE reads, giving one row per CDR3 protein. The top ten hold 7.5% to 10% of the sample, which has about 430,000 distinct CDR3 sequences, 24% seen once. General observations from the study: Clones that contracted from day 15 to 85 were balanced CD4/CD8, while later expanders leaned CD4+. Cross-reactive memory apparently joined, as some responding clones appeared in pre-infection memory. Mainly in CM and EM were contracting CD4+ clones; CD8+ were in EMRA.

The V gene's germline CDR1 is SNHLY and CDR2 FYNNEI. This CDR3 has 15 residues. The trim removed 0 bases at V and 5 bases at J, leaving 6 bases unmatched. The sequencing input was PBMCs or a T cell subset sorted from them (not recorded which). The receptor comes from an adult woman who had mild COVID-19 (a few samples of this study predate the infection). Cell type and time point are not known. The V call is TRBV2, the J call TRBJ2-5, with 7 bases matching TRBD2. CDR3 coding DNA: TGTGCCAGCAGTGAAGCCACGACGGGAGGCGAGACCCAGTACTTC. This sequence encodes CASSEATTGGETQYF.